This paragraph covers one T cell receptor (beta chain) sequence. Original processing methods: Amplification of reference gene primers was used by the study to estimate nucleated cell counts. Sequencing was performed with immunoSEQ multiplex PCR; in TCRdb, only in-frame clones are kept and a portion is missing. That table gives V, J and clone size, and the DNA gave D and trimming. This table holds around 130,000 clones, more than 70% found once. Trimming took 1 base from V and 0 from J, leaving 21 bases between them. CDR1 is KGHDR, CDR2 SFDVKD, per germline. This CDR3 region has 20 residues. This sample was included in a study of blood T cell repertoires in COVID-19. Study summary: COVID-19 samples collected from the United States, Italy and Spain covered acute and convalescent phases. PBMCs, B-cell-depleted T cells, or T cells provided the cDNA or gDNA that made up the material.

Sequencing input: peripheral blood. The sequence was collected from a man between 60 and 75 years old with acute or convalescent COVID-19. The chain employs TRBV24-1 and TRBJ1-5; D call uncertain. Here the CDR3 DNA reads TGTGCCACCAGTGATTTTGGGTCGGGGTTCGCCCAATATAGCAATCAGCCCCAGCATTTT. This gives the protein CATSDFGSGFAQYSNQPQHF.